Each of the 15 T cell receptor beta chains below was sequenced from the same sample in a study of T cell responses to AZD1222 COVID-19 vaccine. Data came from immunoSEQ multiplex PCR; TCRdb stores just in-frame clones and leaves some out. The profile shows about 150,000 clones, more than 85% of them singletons. The sample in question was peripheral blood, obtained after recovery from COVID-19. These TCRs come from an adult who had recovered from COVID-19.

V is TRBV28 and J is TRBJ2-7; 10 nucleotides align to TRBD2. V lost 2 bases to trimming and J lost 3 bases; unmatched junction nucleotides: 4. Germline loops: CDR1 MDHEN, CDR2 SYDVKM. The CDR3 loop spans 15 amino acids. The CDR3 DNA sequence: TGTGCCAGCAGTTTAGCTAGCGGGAGCCTCTACGAGCAGTACTTC. It specifies CASSLASGSLYEQYF.

The chain uses TRBV3-1 (or the pseudogene TRBV3-2) and TRBJ1-2; no clear D gene. This CDR3 is 14 amino acids long. The V gene's germline CDR1 is LGHDT and CDR2 YNNKEL (reference sequence). Trimming removed 0 bases from V and 4 bases from J, with 9 bases in between. The CDR3: CASSQDGSFYGYTF. The CDR3 DNA reads as TGTGCCAGCAGCCAAGATGGTTCGTTCTATGGCTACACCTTC.

This sequence joins TRBV3-1 (or the pseudogene TRBV3-2) and TRBJ2-7, with D tentatively TRBD1 (6 bases). The CDR3 runs to 12 residues. CDR1 and CDR2 (germline): LGHDT, YNNKEL (reference sequence). Trimming stripped 7 bases from V and 2 bases from J, with 9 bases between. DNA for the CDR3: TGTGCCAGCATGGACAGCGCCTACGAGCAGTACTTC. This sequence encodes CASMDSAYEQYF.

The chain uses TRBV7-9 and TRBJ2-5, with TRBD1 as a possible D gene (5 bases). The CDR3 has 14 amino acids. Trimming left V 5 bases short and J 2 bases short, with 12 bases between. Germline CDR1 SEHNR, CDR2 FQNEAQ (reference sequence). The DNA for the CDR3 is TGTGCCAGCAGCCCCCGGACACCGCAAGAGACCCAGTACTTC. Encoded protein: CASSPRTPQETQYF.

V gene TRBV9 combines with J gene TRBJ1-1, with D hard to call. V was cut by 3 bases and J by 0 bases, with 12 bases left in between. Germline V gives CDR1 SGDLS, CDR2 YYNGEE. This CDR3 comprises 15 residues. CDR3 bases: TGTGCCAGCAGCGCCCACGGAGGGTTGAACACTGAAGCTTTCTTT. This translates into CASSAHGGLNTEAFF.

The rearrangement uses TRBV5-1 and TRBJ2-7, with a weak D call TRBD1 (6 bases). V lost 0 bases and J 2 bases, leaving 15 bases between the germline ends. The germline V gene encodes CDR1 SGHRS and CDR2 YFSETQ. There are 16 residues in the CDR3. The DNA for the CDR3 is TGCGCCAGCAGCTTGGCCCCGAGGACAGAAACCTACGAGCAGTACTTC. Translation: CASSLAPRTETYEQYF.

CDR3 sequence (DNA): TGTGCCAGCAGGGCAACAGGGGGCCGTGAAAAACTGTTTTTT. Amino acid sequence: CASRATGGREKLFF. The chain combines TRBV7-9 with TRBJ1-4; 9 bases fit TRBD1. Germline V CDR1 and CDR2: SEHNR, FQNEAQ (reference sequence). The CDR3 has 14 residues. The J segment lost 7 bases and the V segment lost 6 bases, leaving 6 bases of the junction unmatched.

The chain combines TRBV27 with TRBJ1-1; a possible D gene is TRBD1 (6 bases). Trimming removed 5 bases at V and 6 bases at J, with 16 bases between. Germline-derived CDR1 and CDR2 are MNHEY and SMNVEV (reference sequence). The CDR3 extends over 14 amino acids. The CDR3 is CASSPEDSHSEAFF. The DNA of the CDR3 is TGTGCCAGCAGTCCCGAGGACAGCCACTCTGAAGCTTTCTTT.

V gene TRBV10-3 combines with J gene TRBJ1-2; 7 bases match TRBD1. The germline gives CDR1 ENHRY, CDR2 SYGVKD. The V and J ends lost 0 bases and 0 bases, in that order; junction bases with no gene match: 10. CDR3 length equals 18 residues. CDR3 coding DNA: TGTGCCATCAGTGAGTCGTTAGGGGGCAGCGGGACTAACTATGGCTACACCTTC. Encoded protein: CAISESLGGSGTNYGYTF.

This chain uses TRBV4-3 with TRBJ2-1; maybe TRBD2 (6 bases). The germline V gene encodes CDR1 LGHNA and CDR2 YSLEER. V was cut by 3 bases and J by 0 bases, with 15 bases left in between. The CDR3 is 17 residues long. As DNA, the CDR3 is TGCGCCAGCAGCCACCGCCGGGGACTCCTCTCCTACAATGAGCAGTTCTTC. It encodes CASSHRRGLLSYNEQFF.

V gene TRBV4-2 combines with J gene TRBJ2-2; 9 bases map to TRBD2. This CDR3 region has 17 residues. V lost 2 bases and J lost 3; bases outside the gene matches: 7. The germline V gene has CDR1 LGHNA and CDR2 YNFKEQ. This CDR3 reads CASSQIKRGVDTGELFF. The CDR3 DNA follows: TGTGCCAGCAGCCAAATTAAGCGGGGGGTTGACACCGGGGAGCTGTTTTTT.

This chain uses TRBV19 with TRBJ1-4; the D gene is possibly TRBD1 (5 bases). V lost 7 bases and J 5 bases, leaving 17 bases between the germline ends. The CDR3 is made up of 15 amino acids. Germline V gene sequence: CDR1 LNHDA, CDR2 SQIVND (reference sequence). The CDR3 DNA is TGTGCCAGTAAATTTGGGGCCAGGGACAATGAAAAACTGTTTTTT. Protein: CASKFGARDNEKLFF.

The CDR3 DNA reads TGTGCCAGCAGCGTAGGGGCACTTATCTATGGCTACACCTTC. It codes for CASSVGALIYGYTF. The chain couples TRBV9 to TRBJ1-2; D unresolved. Trimming removed 0 bases from V and 4 bases from J, with 10 bases in between. Germline lookup yields CDR1 SGDLS and CDR2 YYNGEE. The CDR3 totals 14 residues.

The chain uses TRBV5-1 and TRBJ2-7; possible D gene TRBD1, 5 bases. This CDR3 is 15 amino acids long. Per germline, CDR1 SGHRS and CDR2 YFSETQ. Between the trimmed V and J ends, which lost 3 bases and 6 bases, there was a span of 19 bases. The CDR3 coding sequence is TGCGCCAGCAGCTCCATTCGGCAAGGTACAGGCGAGCAGTACTTC. Amino acids: CASSSIRQGTGEQYF.

The chain employs TRBV2 and TRBJ2-7, with D possibly being TRBD1 (6 bases). V lost 2 bases and J lost 5, with 13 bases in between. CDR3 length: 14 amino acids. Germline V lookup: CDR1 SNHLY, CDR2 FYNNEI. This chain's CDR3 is CASSEKQGVDEQYF. CDR3 DNA: TGTGCCAGCAGTGAAAAACAGGGAGTAGACGAGCAGTACTTC.